These T cell receptor beta chains were read from a single sample in a study of regulatory T cells in long-lasting Graves disease. In TCRdb, the multiplex PCR reads were re-called with MiXCR into one record per CDR3 protein. The table records about 560,000 distinct CDR3 sequences, about 16% of them present only once. The sample was also reused in another study, on T cells in Graves' hyperthyroidism and ophthalmopathy.

The sample was peripheral blood mononuclear cells (PBMCs), taken at new diagnosis, from a patient treated with antithyroid drugs. These receptors originate from a man younger than 35 with Graves disease. Each CDR3 is given with its conserved first and last residue. Each record gives: V gene, D gene, J gene, CDR3 protein. D genes are given only for firm matches.

TRBV20-1,-,TRBJ2-1,CSAPDGEYNEQFF
TRBV12-3/TRBV12-4,-,TRBJ1-2,CASSPQGTYGYTF
TRBV5-1,-,TRBJ2-7,CASSLATGSNEQYF
TRBV9,-,TRBJ1-2,CASSVGFRPYGYTF
TRBV2,-,TRBJ1-6,CASSGRERNSPLHF
TRBV5-1,TRBD2,TRBJ2-7,CASRFESSGTYEQYF
TRBV6-1,TRBD1,TRBJ2-7,CASRQRSGRDSHTYEQYF
TRBV28,TRBD2,TRBJ2-7,CASSFLPTPGGYEQYF
TRBV7-2,-,TRBJ2-2,CASSGSGIPAGVTGELFF
TRBV5-6,-,TRBJ1-1,CASSHSGSYGGTEAFF
TRBV27,-,TRBJ2-1,CASSLYQTPYNEQFF
TRBV15,TRBD1,TRBJ1-2,CATSKNRGMNYGYTF
TRBV5-5,-,TRBJ1-1,CASSLQVRDTEAFF
TRBV18,-,TRBJ1-5,CASSQESFSNQPQHF
TRBV27,-,TRBJ2-7,CASSLASGTGNYEQYF
TRBV12-3/TRBV12-4,-,TRBJ2-1,CASRPLEDEQFF
TRBV28,-,TRBJ1-1,CASSLRAGGSGNTEAFF
TRBV15,-,TRBJ2-7,CATRDGGPGYEQYF
TRBV24-1,-,TRBJ2-1,CATSATSNEQFF
TRBV19,-,-,CATPPTQYF
TRBV19,-,TRBJ2-7,CASSPSRHYEQYF
TRBV2,-,TRBJ2-7,CASRGIMAYEQYF
TRBV20-1,TRBD2,TRBJ2-1,CSAREHSRLAGGHEQFF
TRBV15,TRBD1,TRBJ2-1,CATSSTGVSNEQFF
TRBV9,-,TRBJ1-2,CASSVDSRGGYTF
TRBV6-2/TRBV6-3,-,TRBJ2-5,CASRRTLTGETQYF
TRBV19,TRBD2,TRBJ2-1,CASRVLAGGGKQFF
TRBV6-1,-,TRBJ2-7,CASSQRGDSPTYEQYF
TRBV28,-,TRBJ1-2,CASSLIGPPTTNYGYTF
TRBV28,-,TRBJ1-1,CASRVLGEHTEAFF
TRBV7-9,TRBD1,TRBJ2-7,CASSPRRTTPGQGYEQYF
TRBV15,-,TRBJ2-7,CATSRDTSPNEQYF
TRBV4-1,-,TRBJ2-7,CASSQEDSWEQYF